The 8 T cell receptor beta chains below come from one sample, sequenced in a study of molecular identifiers for immune sequencing clone quantification. TCRdb redid the calling of the PCR reads with MiXCR, one entry per CDR3 protein. The table lists about 510,000 distinct CDR3 sequences, 25% of them singletons. Sequencing used naive CD8+ T cells from blood, with Jurkat cell RNA spiked in. Stated subset: FACS-sorted CD8+CD4-CCR7+CD45RA+ naive T cells. The receptors shown here come from a human donor in good health. Some libraries in this study had Jurkat cell RNA spiked in.

Details on this clonotype: Its ends do not fully match the called genes, so a read error is possible. The rearrangement joins TRBV6-5 to TRBJ2-5, with D unresolved. The length of the CDR3 is 11 residues. Germline CDR1 MNHEY, CDR2 SVGAGI. The CDR3 nucleotides are TGTGTCAGCAGTAGACAAGAGACCCAGTACTTC. Its protein is CVSSRQETQYF.

This clonotype was observed at least ten times. The chain combines TRBV28 with TRBJ2-5; perhaps TRBD1 as D (5 bases). CDR3 length: 16 residues. V lost 5 bases and J lost 3, with 19 bases in between. In germline, CDR1 is MDHEN, CDR2 SYDVKM. CDR3 coding DNA: TGTGCCAGCAGTCCATTCACGACGGAAGGGGAAGAGACCCAGTACTTC. The encoded protein is CASSPFTTEGEETQYF.

The chain is built from TRBV9 and TRBJ2-1; 9 bases map to TRBD2. Germline CDR1 reads SGDLS; CDR2 reads YYNGEE. With V trimmed by 3 bases and J by 2 bases, 6 bases remained unmatched. The CDR3 has 16 amino acids. The CDR3, as DNA: TGTGCCAGCAGCGCCGCTAGCGGGGCGACCTACAATGAGCAGTTCTTC. It yields the protein CASSAASGATYNEQFF.

Of note for this clonotype: A much larger clone lies one base from this, so it may be a read error. This rearrangement joins TRBV5-1 to TRBJ1-3; 8 bases align to TRBD1. The germline CDR1 and CDR2 sequences are SGHRS and YFSETQ. The CDR3 is 18 residues long. The CDR3 nucleotides read TGCGCCAGCAGCTTGTACCGACAGGGGCTTAACTCTGGAGACACCATATATTTT. Its translation: CASSLYRQGLNSGDTIYF.

This chain joins TRBV11-2 and TRBJ2-2; no definite D call. Germline V gene sequence: CDR1 SGHAT, CDR2 FQNNGV. The CDR3 spans 13 residues. Trimming took off 4 bases at V and 6 bases at J, with 9 bases between the two ends. CDR3 nucleotides: TGTGCCAGCAGCTCGTACGCCCCCGGGGAGCTGTTTTTT. Its protein product is CASSSYAPGELFF.

This clonotype was observed many times. This rearrangement joins TRBV5-1 to TRBJ2-3, with TRBD2 identical over 10 bases. The CDR3 extends over 15 amino acids. The junction had 4 bases not matched to a gene; V was cut back by 6 bases and J by 0 bases. Germline values: CDR1 SGHRS, CDR2 YFSETQ. The CDR3: CASKWTSGSTDTQYF. The CDR3 DNA sequence: TGCGCCAGCAAATGGACTAGCGGTAGCACAGATACGCAGTATTTT.

On this clonotype: A much larger clone lies a single base off, so this may be a read error. As the CDR3 is not closed by the conserved phenylalanine or tryptophan, this likely results from a read error. The chain carries TRBV6-6 and TRBJ1-5; 9 bases map to TRBD1. The CDR3 loop spans 14 amino acids. With 6 bases clipped from V and 8 bases from J, the junction kept 8 bases outside the gene matches. Germline V gene data show CDR1 as MNHNY and CDR2 as SVGAGI (reference sequence). The CDR3 spells CASSQGQGLEPQHL. CDR3 in DNA: TGTGCCAGCAGCCAGGGACAGGGATTAGAGCCCCAGCATCTT.

Ten or more counts support this clonotype. The gene calls are TRBV30 and TRBJ2-7; D may correspond to TRBD1 or TRBD2 (5 bases each). Germline CDR1 and CDR2: GTSNPN and SVGIG (reference sequence). The CDR3 has 11 amino acids. The V gene lost 4 bases and the J gene lost 3 bases, with 7 bases spanning the gap. The CDR3 DNA sequence: TGTGCCTGGACTGGGGGCTACGAGCAGTACTTC. This gives the protein CAWTGGYEQYF. The variable domain in full, with the rest retrieved from reference TRBV30 and TRBJ2-7, is SQTIHQWPATLVQPVGSPLSLECTVEGTSNPNLYWYRQAAGRGLQLLFYSVGIGQISSEVPQNLSASRPQDRQFILSSKKLLLSDSGFYLCAWTGGYEQYFGPGTRLTVT.